The T cell receptor beta chain under discussion was sequenced for a study of T cell repertoires in cytomegalovirus infection (dated 2019 in TCRdb). Context from the whole study: Recently identified HLA-C-restricted CMV epitopes, whose presentation resists viral immunomodulation, were targeted by peptide stimulations together with well-studied HLA-B-restricted epitopes. The HLA type of each donor mattered for the analysis, because public TCR beta signatures pointed to carriage of CMV infection along with the matching HLA type. General conclusions and limits of the study: The ex vivo response was dominated by HLA-C-restricted CMV-specific TCR beta clonotypes, which also provided the single most frequent clonotype in two of eight donors. Cumulative frequency of public TCR beta family members discriminated carriers of CMV infection plus the relevant HLA type in this cohort and an independent 352-donor cohort.

The germline ends are 11 bases apart after V is trimmed by 0 bases and J by 3 bases. From its cysteine to its phenylalanine, the CDR3 spans 15 amino acids. Only the CDR3 region is kept as DNA, spanning 45 bases read in frame from base 1. Via the germline V gene, CDR1 is MNHEY and CDR2 SVGEGT. The sample's treatment or condition label, decoded: in vitro stimulation with specific CMV peptide epitopes to enrich CMV-specific T cells. TCRdb shows the sequencer as Illumina HiSeq 1500. TCRdb handled the public reads itself, with Q25 trimming in fastp and clone calling in MiXCR, and kept productive beta chains. Each entry merges the rows of one CDR3 protein and shows their most common DNA and genes. Present in this sample are around 500,000 distinct CDR3 sequences, about 39% of which were seen just once. Clones ranked in the top ten supply about two fifths of the sample. Remarks on this clonotype: Its cognate antigen has yet to be identified. No much larger clone is present one base from it, and per-base qualities are unavailable.

The sample was cultured PBMCs, taken from culture after CMV antigen stimulation. The sequence derives from a human donor in good health (CMV status not recorded). Some clones in this sample may be carry-over from other donors' samples. The V gene is TRBV6-2 or TRBV6-3 and the J gene is TRBJ1-1, with no D gene named confidently. The CDR3 in this case is CASSYSVRSYTEAFF. In nucleotide form, the sequence is TGTGCCAGCAGTTACTCTGTTCGGTCGTACACTGAAGCTTTCTTT.